Listed below are T cell receptor beta chains from one sample, sequenced in a study of technical replicates of blood from a few donors. Sequencing used immunoSEQ multiplex PCR; TCRdb keeps in-frame clones, though not all of them. This sample has 55,000 to 80,000 clones, with about 92% found just once. Sample: T cells isolated from PBMCs. These receptors all come from a human donor in good health. Each CDR3 is given with its conserved first and last residue. The D gene is left open where the match is weak. Not all rows give a size; the values are once, few, many and, for expanded clones, a class.

CDR3 protein: CASSRARDYSYNEQFF
CDR3 DNA: TGTGCCAGCAGTAGAGCCCGGGACTACTCCTACAATGAGCAGTTCTTC
clone size: NA
V gene: TRBV27
J gene: TRBJ2-1
D gene: TRBD2

CDR3 protein: CASSQDNKRSIRDIQYF
CDR3 DNA: TGCGCCAGCAGCCAAGATAACAAGCGTAGCATCAGGGACATTCAGTACTTC
clone size: NA
V gene: TRBV4-1
J gene: TRBJ2-4
D gene: NA

CDR3 protein: CASMTGNTIYF
CDR3 DNA: TGTGCCAGCATGACAGGAAACACCATATATTTT
clone size: NA
V gene: TRBV6-5
J gene: TRBJ1-3
D gene: NA

CDR3 protein: CAIPQFQRTYEQYF
CDR3 DNA: TGTGCCATTCCACAGTTCCAGCGGACTTACGAGCAGTACTTC
clone size: NA
V gene: TRBV6-4
J gene: TRBJ2-7
D gene: NA

CDR3 protein: CASSLQGGLDQPQHF
CDR3 DNA: TGTGCCAGCAGTTTACAAGGAGGGCTTGATCAGCCCCAGCATTTT
clone size: NA
V gene: TRBV27
J gene: TRBJ1-5
D gene: NA

CDR3 protein: CASFAWGLAEDEQFF
CDR3 DNA: TGTGCCAGCTTCGCCTGGGGCCTGGCCGAGGATGAGCAGTTCTTC
clone size: NA
V gene: TRBV2
J gene: TRBJ2-1
D gene: NA

CDR3 protein: CASSPPAGGTREPDTQYF
CDR3 DNA: TGTGCCAGCAGCCCTCCAGCCGGGGGGACCCGGGAGCCAGATACGCAGTATTTT
clone size: NA
V gene: TRBV21-1
J gene: TRBJ2-3
D gene: NA

CDR3 protein: CSVTTYDRTGTQYF
CDR3 DNA: TGCAGCGTGACCACCTATGACAGAACTGGGACCCAGTACTTC
clone size: NA
V gene: TRBV29-1
J gene: TRBJ2-5
D gene: NA

CDR3 protein: CAWTGDGTGELFF
CDR3 DNA: TGTGCCTGGACAGGGGATGGCACCGGGGAGCTGTTTTTT
clone size: NA
V gene: TRBV30
J gene: TRBJ2-2
D gene: NA

CDR3 protein: CASSYEKDRGLGEQFF
CDR3 DNA: TGCGCCAGCAGCTATGAAAAAGACAGGGGGCTAGGTGAGCAGTTCTTC
clone size: NA
V gene: TRBV10-1
J gene: TRBJ2-1
D gene: TRBD1

CDR3 protein: CASSIDRSEAFF
CDR3 DNA: TGCGCCAGCAGCATCGACAGGAGTGAAGCTTTCTTT
clone size: NA
V gene: TRBV5-1
J gene: TRBJ1-1
D gene: NA

CDR3 protein: CASSADINQPQHF
CDR3 DNA: TGTGCCAGCAGTGCGGACATCAATCAGCCCCAGCATTTT
clone size: NA
V gene: TRBV6-4
J gene: TRBJ1-5
D gene: NA

CDR3 protein: CAWSGLVFRETQYF
CDR3 DNA: TGTGCCTGGAGCGGACTAGTCTTTCGAGAGACCCAGTACTTC
clone size: NA
V gene: TRBV30
J gene: TRBJ2-5
D gene: TRBD2

CDR3 protein: CASSFSSYGYTF
CDR3 DNA: TGTGCCAGCAGCTTTTCGTCCTATGGCTACACCTTC
clone size: NA
V gene: TRBV5-8
J gene: TRBJ1-2
D gene: NA

CDR3 protein: CASSLPGLAGIYEQYF
CDR3 DNA: TGTGCCAGCAGTCTCCCCGGACTAGCGGGGATCTACGAGCAGTACTTC
clone size: NA
V gene: TRBV28
J gene: TRBJ2-7
D gene: TRBD2

CDR3 protein: CASSLRVPVRELFF
CDR3 DNA: TGTGCCAGCAGCCTACGGGTCCCGGTACGGGAGCTGTTTTTT
clone size: NA
V gene: TRBV27
J gene: TRBJ2-2
D gene: NA

CDR3 protein: CASSLFAGAEWGTDTQYF
CDR3 DNA: TGTGCCAGCAGTTTGTTTGCGGGAGCGGAGTGGGGCACAGATACGCAGTATTTT
clone size: once
V gene: TRBV28
J gene: TRBJ2-3
D gene: TRBD2

CDR3 protein: CASSVAWRGSEQYF
CDR3 DNA: TGTGCCAGTAGTGTCGCCTGGCGGGGGAGCGAGCAGTACTTC
clone size: NA
V gene: TRBV19
J gene: TRBJ2-7
D gene: TRBD2

CDR3 protein: CASGRESYNEQFF
CDR3 DNA: TGCGCCAGCGGGAGGGAATCCTACAATGAGCAGTTCTTC
clone size: NA
V gene: TRBV4-1
J gene: TRBJ2-1
D gene: TRBD2

CDR3 protein: CSVVTGSSEQYF
CDR3 DNA: TGCAGCGTCGTAACAGGGTCGTCCGAGCAGTACTTC
clone size: NA
V gene: TRBV29-1
J gene: TRBJ2-7
D gene: NA

CDR3 protein: CAGGKLAASTDTQYF
CDR3 DNA: TGTGCCGGGGGGAAACTAGCGGCTAGCACAGATACGCAGTATTTT
clone size: NA
V gene: TRBV6-1
J gene: TRBJ2-3
D gene: TRBD2

CDR3 protein: CAWSVTGDYEQYF
CDR3 DNA: TGTGCCTGGAGTGTAACAGGGGACTACGAGCAGTACTTC
clone size: NA
V gene: TRBV30
J gene: TRBJ2-7
D gene: TRBD1

CDR3 protein: CASSTELAGVWNIQYF
CDR3 DNA: TGTGCCAGCAGCACAGAACTAGCGGGAGTTTGGAACATTCAGTACTTC
clone size: NA
V gene: TRBV7-2
J gene: TRBJ2-4
D gene: TRBD2

CDR3 protein: CASSAIYNRDTQYF
CDR3 DNA: TGCGCCAGCAGCGCCATTTATAACAGAGATACGCAGTATTTT
clone size: NA
V gene: TRBV5-1
J gene: TRBJ2-3
D gene: NA

CDR3 protein: CASSSLAGVPNEQFF
CDR3 DNA: TGTGCCAGCAGCTCTTTAGCGGGAGTCCCCAATGAGCAGTTCTTC
clone size: NA
V gene: TRBV7-3
J gene: TRBJ2-1
D gene: TRBD2

CDR3 protein: CASSFQADNEQFF
CDR3 DNA: TGTGCCAGCAGCTTTCAGGCTGACAATGAGCAGTTCTTC
clone size: NA
V gene: TRBV7-3
J gene: TRBJ2-1
D gene: NA

CDR3 protein: CASKPAYVYEQYF
CDR3 DNA: TGTGCCAGCAAGCCAGCGTATGTCTACGAGCAGTACTTC
clone size: NA
V gene: TRBV2
J gene: TRBJ2-7
D gene: NA

CDR3 protein: CASRKTGGGTDTQYF
CDR3 DNA: TGTGCCAGCAGGAAGACAGGGGGTGGCACAGATACGCAGTATTTT
clone size: NA
V gene: TRBV6-6
J gene: TRBJ2-3
D gene: TRBD1

CDR3 protein: CASSSIASGNEQFF
CDR3 DNA: TGTGCCAGCAGCTCCATTGCTAGCGGGAATGAGCAGTTCTTC
clone size: NA
V gene: TRBV5-6
J gene: TRBJ2-1
D gene: TRBD2

CDR3 protein: CASRGNTEAFF
CDR3 DNA: TGTGCCAGCCGCGGGAACACTGAAGCTTTCTTT
clone size: NA
V gene: TRBV28
J gene: TRBJ1-1
D gene: NA

CDR3 protein: CASSIGTESRREQYF
CDR3 DNA: TGTGCCAGTAGTATAGGGACAGAGTCAAGGCGCGAGCAGTACTTC
clone size: NA
V gene: TRBV19
J gene: TRBJ2-7
D gene: NA

CDR3 protein: CASSQRTSGGNNEQFF
CDR3 DNA: TGCGCCAGCAGCCAGCGGACTAGCGGAGGGAACAATGAGCAGTTCTTC
clone size: NA
V gene: TRBV4-1
J gene: TRBJ2-1
D gene: TRBD2